Each of the 21 T cell receptor beta chains below was sequenced from the same sample in a study of vaccination effects on CD4 cells after COVID-19. Before any sequencing was done, the ViraFEST assay used viral peptide pools to expand antigen-specific CD4+ T cells. Culture lasted roughly 9 days before CD4+ T cell isolation. None of these healthy vaccinees had been infected with SARS-CoV-2 before vaccination. The assay was immunoSEQ multiplex PCR, and TCRdb's table has in-frame clones only and misses some. The sample records 73,000 or so clones, around 78% being singletons. These TCRs are of unknown antigen specificity. Sequenced here: CD4+ T cells from PBMCs cultured with SARS-CoV-2 spike peptides, sampled before COVID-19 vaccination. The receptors derive from a human donor who received a COVID-19 vaccine.

This clone was recorded once. The gene calls are TRBV5-6 and TRBJ1-6; 12 bases line up with TRBD1. Germline V gives CDR1 SGHDT, CDR2 YYEEEE. The CDR3 length is 18 residues. The V gene end was trimmed by 6 bases and the J gene end by 7 bases; junction bases not matched to a gene: 14. CDR3 protein: CASTPGQGARSINSPLHF. The DNA of the CDR3 is TGTGCCAGCACCCCGGGACAGGGGGCCCGTTCTATAAATTCACCCCTCCACTTT.

This chain joins TRBV19 and TRBJ2-5; D gene unclear. Trimming shortened V by 4 bases and J by 3 bases, and 6 bases separated the two germline ends. The CDR3 is 12 residues long. From germline, CDR1 is LNHDA and CDR2 SQIVND (reference sequence). CDR3 region: CASSTLKETQYF. CDR3 DNA: TGTGCCAGTAGTACACTAAAAGAGACCCAGTACTTC.

J is TRBJ1-5 and V is TRBV6-5, with D uncertain. CDR1 is MNHEY, CDR2 SVGAGI, per germline. The CDR3 contains 13 residues. Trimming pared 6 bases from V and 7 bases from J, leaving 13 bases between. CDR3 region: CASRRTAGQPQHF. CDR3 sequence (DNA): TGTGCCAGCAGAAGGACCGCTGGGCAGCCCCAGCATTTT.

The CDR3, as DNA: TGCGCCAGCAGTCAATTGTCCCCCCCGGGACAAGTCACAGATACGCAGTATTTT. As protein: CASSQLSPPGQVTDTQYF. The chain has TRBV23-1 and TRBJ2-3; a weak D match, TRBD1 (6 bases). TRBV23-1 is known as an ORF, though its function is uncertain. The CDR3 loop spans 18 amino acids. Trimming took off 1 base at V and 2 bases at J, with 19 bases between the two ends.

This rearrangement joins TRBV18 to TRBJ2-1, with 10 positions matching TRBD2. This CDR3 spans 16 amino acids. Germline CDR1 is KGHSH and CDR2 is LQKENI. J lost 5 bases, V lost 2 bases, and 6 bases had no gene match. The CDR3 DNA reads TGTGCCAGCTCACCAGTCGGTCTAGCGGGGGACAATGAGCAGTTCTTC. Protein: CASSPVGLAGDNEQFF.

The CDR3 DNA follows: TGTGCCATCAGTGTAATAGTAGGCACAGATACGCAGTATTTT. Translation: CAISVIVGTDTQYF. V gene TRBV10-3 combines with J gene TRBJ2-3; D gene ambiguous. Between the trimmed V and J ends, which lost 4 bases and 1 base, there was a span of 9 bases. Germline assignment: CDR1 ENHRY and CDR2 SYGVKD. This CDR3 spans 14 amino acids.

A few counts support this clone. The same CDR3 also results from other DNA sequences found in this sample. The chain combines TRBV6-1 with TRBJ1-2; D possibly corresponds to TRBD1 (5 bases). Germline values: CDR1 MNHNS, CDR2 SASEGT. V was cut by 3 bases and J by 7 bases, with 12 bases left in between. This CDR3 is built from 13 residues. CDR3 nucleotide sequence: TGTGCCAGCAGTGAGGGGCCGGGACTTGGCTACACCTTC. Amino acids: CASSEGPGLGYTF.

The chain employs TRBV6-5 and TRBJ1-2; 8 bases are shared with TRBD1. The CDR3 runs to 14 residues. The germline gives CDR1 MNHEY, CDR2 SVGAGI. Trimming took 5 bases from V and 4 from J; bases not matched to a gene: 6. The CDR3 DNA follows: TGTGCCAGCAGTCGAGGACAGGGTAGCTATGGCTACACCTTC. This codes for CASSRGQGSYGYTF.

This rearrangement joins TRBV7-2 to TRBJ2-3; 7 bases are a match to TRBD2. In germline, CDR1 is SGHTA, CDR2 FQGNSA. The CDR3 has 14 residues. Trimming cost V 0 bases and J 5 bases; bases outside gene matches: 2. The CDR3 sequence: CASSLAGRIDTQYF. The CDR3 bases are TGTGCCAGCAGCTTAGCCGGGAGGATAGATACGCAGTATTTT.

The V call is TRBV27, the J call TRBJ2-2; D uncertain. Per the germline V gene, CDR1 is MNHEY and CDR2 is SMNVEV (reference sequence). The CDR3 totals 17 residues. Trimming left V 6 bases short and J 0 bases short, with 17 bases between. This CDR3 reads CASRPIRSMTNTGELFF. The CDR3 DNA reads TGTGCCAGCAGGCCTATTAGGTCTATGACGAACACCGGGGAGCTGTTTTTT.

The chain has TRBV6-5 and TRBJ2-3; TRBD2 might be the D (6 bases). The ends were cut back, 6 bases at V and 4 bases at J, with 11 bases in the middle. The CDR3 extends over 13 amino acids. CDR1 is MNHEY, CDR2 SVGAGI, per germline. CDR3 in amino acids: CASSLPGADTQYF. In nucleotides, the CDR3 is TGTGCCAGCAGCTTACCGGGGGCAGATACGCAGTATTTT.

This clone has a handful of counts. V usage is TRBV7-2 and J usage is TRBJ1-1; D is unresolved. Trimming cost V 1 base and J 1 base, with 4 bases left between them. This CDR3 has 13 residues. Per the germline V gene, CDR1 is SGHTA and CDR2 is FQGNSA. CDR3: CASSLEANTEAFF. CDR3 nucleotides: TGTGCCAGCAGCTTAGAGGCGAACACTGAAGCTTTCTTT. Using reference TRBV7-2 and TRBJ1-1 for the parts outside the CDR3, the full variable domain is GAGVSQSPSNKVTEKGKDVELRCDPISGHTALYWYRQSLGQGLEFLIYFQGNSAPDKSGLPSDRFSAERTGGSVSTLTIQRTQQEDSAVYLCASSLEANTEAFFGQGTRLTVV.

This rearrangement joins TRBV2 to TRBJ2-2, with 7 bases fitting TRBD2. The trim removed 8 bases at V and 3 bases at J, leaving 6 bases unmatched. Germline CDR1 SNHLY, CDR2 FYNNEI. The CDR3 has 14 residues. Here the CDR3 reads CASGRGGDTGELFF. Here the CDR3 DNA reads TGTGCCAGCGGGAGGGGCGGGGACACCGGGGAGCTGTTTTTT.

The rearrangement uses TRBV19 and TRBJ2-2, with 9 bases that match TRBD1. The CDR3 consists of 15 residues. V lost 6 bases to trimming and J lost 7 bases; unmatched junction nucleotides: 9. Germline assignment: CDR1 LNHDA and CDR2 SQIVND (reference sequence). The CDR3 sequence: CASRQDRGIVGELFF. In DNA, the CDR3 is TGTGCCAGTAGGCAGGACAGGGGTATAGTCGGGGAGCTGTTTTTT. Supplemented by reference TRBV19 and TRBJ2-2, the full variable domain reads DGGITQSPKYLFRKEGQNVTLSCEQNLNHDAMYWYRQDPGQGLRLIYYSQIVNDFQKGDIAEGYSVSREKKESFPLTVTSAQKNPTAFYLCASRQDRGIVGELFFGEGSRLTVL.

This clone was seen more than once but under ten times. The rearrangement uses TRBV12-3 or TRBV12-4 and TRBJ2-1; D call uncertain. With 6 bases removed from V and 4 bases from J, the gap between germline ends came to 7 bases. This CDR3 has 12 amino acids. The CDR3 region is CASSYNYNEQFF. DNA for the CDR3: TGTGCCAGCAGCTATAATTACAATGAGCAGTTCTTC.

This clone was seen a handful of times. The J gene is TRBJ1-5, the V gene TRBV6-2 or TRBV6-3, with a weak D call TRBD1 (5 bases). CDR3 size: 15 residues. The germline V gene encodes CDR1 MNHEY and CDR2 SVGEGT. Trimming stripped 1 base from V and 4 bases from J, with 11 bases between. For the CDR3, the DNA is TGTGCCAGCAGTTACTATTTCGGGGGGAATCAGCCCCAGCATTTT. This codes for CASSYYFGGNQPQHF.

This clone was seen once. J is TRBJ1-4 and V is TRBV19; D gene unclear. CDR1 and CDR2 from the germline V gene are LNHDA and SQIVND (reference sequence). This CDR3 is built from 14 residues. V was trimmed by 7 bases and J by 0 bases, leaving 9 bases between them. The CDR3 spells CASKNVATNEKLFF. The DNA for the CDR3 is TGTGCCAGTAAGAACGTTGCAACTAATGAAAAACTGTTTTTT.

This sequence joins TRBV6-5 and TRBJ1-2; TRBD1 matches at 9 bases. Trimming took 6 bases from V and 0 from J; bases not matched to a gene: 5. CDR1 and CDR2 (germline): MNHEY, SVGAGI. The CDR3 runs 15 residues. CDR3 sequence (DNA): TGTGCCAGCAGACGGGACAGGGATCCTAACTATGGCTACACCTTC. Protein sequence: CASRRDRDPNYGYTF.

The V and J genes are TRBV7-3 and TRBJ2-3; 8 positions match TRBD2. Germline trimming cut 4 bases from V and 2 bases from J; bases unmatched to any gene: 11. Germline V lookup: CDR1 SGHTA, CDR2 FQGTGA. CDR3 length: 17 amino acids. The CDR3 loop reads CASSSFRTSPDTDTQYF. Here the CDR3 DNA reads TGTGCCAGCAGCTCATTCCGGACTAGCCCCGACACAGATACGCAGTATTTT.

The chain employs TRBV30 and TRBJ2-2; 7 nucleotides agree with TRBD1. The CDR3 covers 15 residues. Unmatched junction bases numbered 3, after V lost 2 bases and J lost 0 bases. Germline V gives CDR1 GTSNPN, CDR2 SVGIG (reference sequence). CDR3 sequence (DNA): TGTGCCTGGAGTAAGGGGACAGCGAACACCGGGGAGCTGTTTTTT. This codes for CAWSKGTANTGELFF.

The rearrangement joins TRBV27 to TRBJ2-2, with a possible D match to TRBD1 (5 bases). Germline CDR1 and CDR2: MNHEY and SMNVEV (reference sequence). The CDR3 loop spans 15 amino acids. The V gene lost 5 bases and the J gene lost 3 bases, with 13 bases spanning the gap. The CDR3 bases are TGTGCCAGCAGTGTGACAGTAGCTTACACCGGGGAGCTGTTTTTT. This translates into CASSVTVAYTGELFF.